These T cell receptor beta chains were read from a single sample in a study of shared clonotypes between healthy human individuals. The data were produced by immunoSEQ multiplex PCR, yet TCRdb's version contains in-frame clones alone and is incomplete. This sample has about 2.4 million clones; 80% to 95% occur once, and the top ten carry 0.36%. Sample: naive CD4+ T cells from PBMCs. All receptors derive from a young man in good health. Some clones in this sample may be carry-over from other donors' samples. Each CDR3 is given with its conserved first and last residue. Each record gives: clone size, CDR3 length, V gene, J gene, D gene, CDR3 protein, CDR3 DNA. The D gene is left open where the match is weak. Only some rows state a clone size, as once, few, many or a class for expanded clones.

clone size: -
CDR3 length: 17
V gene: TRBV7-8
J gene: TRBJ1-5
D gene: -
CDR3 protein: CASSLGFGQHSNQPQHF
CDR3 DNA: TGTGCCAGCAGCTTAGGTTTCGGGCAGCATAGCAATCAGCCCCAGCATTTT

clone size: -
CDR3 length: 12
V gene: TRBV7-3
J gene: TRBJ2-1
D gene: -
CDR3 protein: CASSLRNNEQFF
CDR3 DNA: TGTGCCAGCAGCTTAAGAAACAATGAGCAGTTCTTC

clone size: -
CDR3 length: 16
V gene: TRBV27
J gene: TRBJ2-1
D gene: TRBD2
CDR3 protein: CASSSRLASSYNEQFF
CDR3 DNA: TGTGCCAGCAGTTCCCGACTAGCGAGCTCCTACAATGAGCAGTTCTTC

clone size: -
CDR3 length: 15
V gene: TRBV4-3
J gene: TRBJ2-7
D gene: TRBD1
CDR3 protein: CASSRYGTGPYEQYF
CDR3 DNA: TGCGCCAGCAGCCGCTACGGGACAGGGCCATACGAGCAGTACTTC

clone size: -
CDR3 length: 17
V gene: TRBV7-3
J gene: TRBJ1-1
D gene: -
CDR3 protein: CASSLTHWDGPNTEAFF
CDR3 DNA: TGTGCCAGCAGCTTAACTCACTGGGACGGCCCGAACACTGAAGCTTTCTTT

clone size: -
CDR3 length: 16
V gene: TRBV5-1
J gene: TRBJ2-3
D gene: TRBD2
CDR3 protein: CASSLGAGGGTDTQYF
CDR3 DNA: TGCGCCAGCAGCTTGGGAGCGGGGGGAGGCACAGATACGCAGTATTTT

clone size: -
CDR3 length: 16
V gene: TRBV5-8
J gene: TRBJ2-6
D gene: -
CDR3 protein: CASSSGGKSGANVLTF
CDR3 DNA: TGTGCCAGCAGCTCGGGCGGAAAATCTGGGGCCAACGTCCTGACTTTC

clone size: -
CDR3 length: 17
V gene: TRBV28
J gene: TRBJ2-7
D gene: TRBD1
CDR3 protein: CASSSAGDSFYSYEQYF
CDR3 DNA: TGTGCCAGCAGCTCCGCAGGGGACAGTTTTTACTCCTACGAGCAGTACTTC

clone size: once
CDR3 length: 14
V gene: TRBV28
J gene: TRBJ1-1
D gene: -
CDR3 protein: CASSVWLGGAEAFF
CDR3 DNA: TGTGCCAGCAGTGTTTGGCTCGGGGGGGCTGAAGCTTTCTTT

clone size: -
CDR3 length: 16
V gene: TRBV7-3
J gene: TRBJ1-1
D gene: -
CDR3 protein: CASSLGASLLNTEAFF
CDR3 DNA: TGTGCCAGCAGCCTCGGGGCCTCCCTGTTAAACACTGAAGCTTTCTTT

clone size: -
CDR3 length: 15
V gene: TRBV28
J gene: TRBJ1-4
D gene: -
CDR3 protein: CASSTGAEGHEKLFF
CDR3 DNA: TGTGCCAGCAGTACGGGGGCGGAGGGACATGAAAAACTGTTTTTT